These 21 T cell receptor beta chains came from one sample sequenced in a study of identical twins. TCRdb passed the 5' RACE reads through MiXCR, listing each CDR3 protein once. The table has approximately 600,000 distinct CDR3 sequences, just over 7% seen once. The data also belong to a second study, concerning yellow fever vaccine responses in identical twins.

Source material: PBMCs. These receptors were taken from a woman between 18 and 29 years old in good health.

This clonotype came up a few times. This chain links TRBV5-1 with TRBJ2-5, with TRBD2 as a possible D gene (5 bases). V was clipped by 4 bases and J by 2 bases, with 15 bases between them. CDR3 length: 15 residues. CDR1 and CDR2 from the germline V gene are SGHRS and YFSETQ. Here the CDR3 reads CASSVLAGPQETQYF. CDR3 sequence (DNA): TGCGCCAGCAGCGTCCTAGCTGGGCCACAAGAGACCCAGTACTTC.

This clonotype appeared many times. V is TRBV20-1 and J is TRBJ2-1, with unresolved D. Germline V lookup: CDR1 DFQATT, CDR2 SNEGSKA (reference sequence). The CDR3 has 14 residues. V gave up 0 bases and J gave up 10 bases, with 16 bases separating them. CDR3: CSARDGLSPGEQFF. CDR3 in DNA: TGCAGTGCTAGAGATGGGCTATCCCCTGGGGAGCAGTTCTTC.

This clonotype has at least ten counts. Here the CDR3 DNA reads TGTGCCACCAGCAGAAAGACTAGCGGATTAAACACCGGGGAGCTGTTTTTT. Its protein product is CATSRKTSGLNTGELFF. The chain employs TRBV15 and TRBJ2-2; 9 bases fit TRBD2. Trimming at V came to 2 bases and at J to 2 bases, leaving 6 bases not matched to a gene. CDR1 is LNHNV, CDR2 YYDKDF, per germline (reference sequence). CDR3 size: 17 residues.

The V call is TRBV3-1, the J call TRBJ2-5; the match to TRBD1 covers 7 bases. CDR1 and CDR2 from the germline V gene are LGHDT and YNNKEL (reference sequence). CDR3 length: 14 residues. V lost 5 bases and J lost 2; bases outside the gene matches: 5. The CDR3 loop is CASSRRQGQETQYF. The CDR3 nucleotides read TGTGCCAGCAGCAGACGACAGGGACAAGAGACCCAGTACTTC.

The rearrangement links TRBV7-2 to TRBJ1-6, with a weak D call TRBD1 (6 bases). The germline V gene has CDR1 SGHTA and CDR2 FQGNSA. Trimming removed 3 bases from V and 8 bases from J, with 11 bases in between. The CDR3 runs to 14 residues. In nucleotides, the CDR3 is TGTGCCAGCAGCTTGGGACACTCGGATTCACCCCTCCACTTT. Translation: CASSLGHSDSPLHF.

Only a few counts were recorded for this clonotype. This chain connects TRBV10-3 to TRBJ2-1; D possibly corresponds to TRBD2 (6 bases). This CDR3 spans 14 amino acids. V was clipped by 2 bases and J by 6 bases, with 11 bases between them. Germline V gives CDR1 ENHRY, CDR2 SYGVKD. CDR3 bases: TGTGCCATCAGTGAGGACCTAGCGTCCAATGAGCAGTTCTTC. It yields the protein CAISEDLASNEQFF.

This clonotype was picked up many times. The rearrangement joins TRBV6-2 or TRBV6-3 to TRBJ2-7; the D gene is possibly TRBD1 (5 bases). Between the trimmed V and J ends, which lost 6 bases and 5 bases, there was a span of 14 bases. The germline V gene encodes CDR1 MNHEY and CDR2 SVGEGT. The CDR3 is 13 amino acids. In DNA, the CDR3 is TGTGCCAGCAGGCCGACAGTGTCCCACGAGCAGTACGTC. Encoded protein: CASRPTVSHEQYV.

The V call is TRBV4-2, the J call TRBJ1-1; D uncertain. CDR3 size: 17 residues. Germline loops: CDR1 LGHNA, CDR2 YNFKEQ. V was clipped by 0 bases and J by 1 base, with 15 bases between them. CDR3 sequence: CASSQEKVADPNTEAFF. Here the CDR3 DNA reads TGTGCCAGCAGCCAAGAGAAAGTTGCAGACCCGAACACTGAAGCTTTCTTT.

This clonotype was seen a handful of times. The CDR3 loop reads CASSFFLAGHEQYV. CDR3 DNA sequence: TGTGCCAGCAGCTTTTTCCTAGCGGGGCACGAGCAGTACGTC. The chain is built from TRBV11-1 and TRBJ2-7, with TRBD2 matching 9 bases. Germline CDR1 and CDR2: SGHAT and FQDESV (reference sequence). The CDR3 loop spans 14 amino acids. The J segment lost 5 bases and the V segment lost 3 bases, leaving 5 bases of the junction unmatched.

This clonotype was counted ten times or more. The V gene is TRBV4-1, the J gene TRBJ2-7, with D maybe TRBD2 (6 bases). Trimming took off 4 bases at V and 6 bases at J, with 13 bases between the two ends. The germline V gene has CDR1 MGHRA and CDR2 YSYEKL. The CDR3 covers 13 residues. CDR3 amino acids: CASSRWDFGEQYF. DNA of the CDR3: TGCGCCAGCAGCCGCTGGGACTTTGGCGAGCAGTACTTC.

This clonotype has a count of ten or more. The rearrangement joins TRBV25-1 to TRBJ1-5, with TRBD1 matching over 12 bases. V was pared by 9 bases and J by 7 bases, with 19 bases of the junction left unmatched. The CDR3 is made up of 18 amino acids. Germline V gene data show CDR1 as MGHDK and CDR2 as SYGVNS. Here the CDR3 DNA reads TGTGCCAGTAACGCATCAAATAGGGACAGGGGGCGACAGCAGCCCCAGCATTTT. It yields the protein CASNASNRDRGRQQPQHF.

This clonotype was recorded a few times. This chain links TRBV6-4 with TRBJ2-7, with 8 bases that match TRBD1. With V trimmed by 8 bases and J by 4 bases, 10 bases remained unmatched. The CDR3 sequence is 14 residues long. From germline, CDR1 is MRHNA and CDR2 SNTAGT. For the CDR3, the DNA is TGTGCCAGCCCACAGACAGGGGTAATTTACGAGCAGTACGTC. Translated: CASPQTGVIYEQYV.

This clonotype appeared a few times. The V and J genes are TRBV7-9 and TRBJ2-5, with a possible D match to TRBD2 (5 bases). This CDR3 contains 14 residues. CDR1 and CDR2 (germline): SEHNR, FQNEAQ (reference sequence). Trimming pared 2 bases from V and 5 bases from J, leaving 12 bases between. This CDR3 reads CASSLLGVRETQYF. Here the CDR3 DNA reads TGTGCCAGCAGCTTACTCGGGGTCCGGGAGACCCAGTACTTC.

This clonotype was detected a few times. This chain uses TRBV12-3 or TRBV12-4 with TRBJ2-4, with TRBD2 as a possible D gene (5 bases). This CDR3 contains 13 residues. The ends were cut back, 5 bases at V and 9 bases at J, with 14 bases in the middle. The CDR3 DNA follows: TGTGCCAGCAGTCCGTTCGGGGTGGGCATTCAGTACTTC. This translates into CASSPFGVGIQYF.

This clonotype was counted ten times or more. The chain combines TRBV12-3 or TRBV12-4 with TRBJ2-5; D is undetermined. This CDR3 region has 11 residues. Trimming shortened V by 7 bases and J by 10 bases, and 13 bases separated the two germline ends. CDR3: CASTPDRIQYF. CDR3 DNA: TGTGCCAGCACCCCGGATCGGATCCAGTACTTC.

The gene calls are TRBV24-1 and TRBJ2-2; 12 positions agree with TRBD2. CDR3 length: 16 amino acids. V lost 3 bases and J lost 6; bases outside the gene matches: 4. CDR1 is KGHDR and CDR2 is SFDVKD in the germline V gene. The CDR3 is CATSDRTSGTAGELFF. The CDR3 region has the DNA TGTGCCACCAGTGATAGGACTAGCGGGACGGCCGGGGAGCTGTTTTTT.

CDR3 sequence: CASSQDIAGPSTDTQYF. The CDR3 DNA reads as TGTGCCAGCAGCCAAGATATAGCGGGGCCTAGCACAGATACGCAGTATTTT. This chain joins TRBV14 and TRBJ2-3; the match to TRBD2 covers 8 bases. The germline gives CDR1 SGHDN, CDR2 FVKESK. The trim removed 0 bases at V and 0 bases at J, leaving 5 bases unmatched. This CDR3 has 17 amino acids.

This clonotype was found a few times. This chain links TRBV14 with TRBJ2-3, with D unresolved. CDR1 is SGHDN, CDR2 FVKESK, per germline. V was pared by 1 base and J by 3 bases, with 17 bases between. CDR3 length: 17 amino acids. The CDR3 DNA follows: TGTGCCAGCAGCCAAGTCACCCCGTTTAGGCGGACAGATACGCAGTATTTT. It is translated as CASSQVTPFRRTDTQYF.

The table lists this clonotype with many counts. The genes are TRBV12-3 or TRBV12-4 and TRBJ2-2, with 9 nucleotides matching TRBD1. After removal of 6 bases from V and 4 bases from J, the junction contained 6 bases not matched to a gene. The CDR3 is 15 amino acids. CDR3 coding DNA: TGTGCCAGCAGAACGGGACAGGGTGCCACCGGGGAGCTGTTTTTT. Amino acids: CASRTGQGATGELFF.

The chain links TRBV27 to TRBJ1-1, with 10 bases aligning to TRBD1. This CDR3 is 15 amino acids long. With 4 bases clipped from V and 1 base from J, the junction kept 3 bases outside the gene matches. The germline gives CDR1 MNHEY, CDR2 SMNVEV (reference sequence). The CDR3 DNA is TGTGCCAGCAGTTCTGACAGGGGGCAGAACACTGAAGCTTTCTTT. This translates into CASSSDRGQNTEAFF.

This clonotype came up many times. The chain uses TRBV3-1 and TRBJ1-2; D possibly corresponds to TRBD1 (5 bases). This CDR3 has 15 amino acids. The germline V gene has CDR1 LGHDT and CDR2 YNNKEL (reference sequence). V was shortened by 7 bases and J by 8 bases, with 23 bases between the two germline ends. CDR3 loop: CASTARDAGPYGYTF. Written as DNA, the CDR3 is TGTGCCAGCACCGCAAGGGACGCAGGGCCATACGGCTACACCTTC.